The next 5 T cell receptor beta chains were all read from a single sample in a study of cytotoxic CD8 clonotypes in ibrutinib-treated CLL. Sequenced by immunoSEQ multiplex PCR; TCRdb stores in-frame clones only, minus some. The sample gives about 300,000 clones, 65% to 85% of which show up once; about 5% is in the top ten. Here the sequenced sample was PBMCs, taken at disease progression, from a patient treated with ibrutinib. These receptors were taken from a human donor with chronic lymphocytic leukemia.

The rearrangement links TRBV15 to TRBJ1-5; TRBD1 matches at 7 bases. In germline, CDR1 is LNHNV, CDR2 YYDKDF (reference sequence). The trim removed 0 bases at V and 7 bases at J, leaving 6 bases unmatched. This CDR3 has 15 residues. CDR3 DNA sequence: TGTGCCACCAGCAGAGACAGGGGGAGCGGGCAGCCCCAGCATTTT. Translated, it gives CATSRDRGSGQPQHF.

The CDR3, as DNA: TGTGCCAGCACCATCCCGGGCCAAGAGACCCAGTACTTC. This codes for CASTIPGQETQYF. This chain links TRBV6-5 with TRBJ2-5, with D hard to call. Germline assignment: CDR1 MNHEY and CDR2 SVGAGI. The V and J ends lost 7 bases and 1 base respectively, with 10 bases between them. There are 13 residues in the CDR3.

In its sample, this clone was seen a few times. V and J are TRBV19 and TRBJ2-7; unclear D gene. This CDR3 contains 13 residues. Between the trimmed V and J ends, which lost 5 bases and 4 bases, there was a span of 12 bases. The germline CDR1 and CDR2 sequences are LNHDA and SQIVND (reference sequence). The CDR3 spells CASSVYHGYEQYF. The CDR3 DNA reads as TGTGCCAGTAGTGTATACCATGGGTACGAGCAGTACTTC.

The chain has TRBV6-6 and TRBJ1-5; tentatively, D is TRBD1 (5 bases). Trimming shortened V by 6 bases and J by 2 bases, and 11 bases separated the two germline ends. The length of the CDR3 is 14 residues. Germline assignment: CDR1 MNHNY and CDR2 SVGAGI (reference sequence). The CDR3 spells CASRVQDGNQPQHF. In DNA, the CDR3 is TGTGCCAGCAGGGTACAGGACGGCAATCAGCCCCAGCATTTT.

V gene TRBV11-2 combines with J gene TRBJ2-1; D is unresolved. There are 12 residues in the CDR3. Trimming stripped 8 bases from V and 6 bases from J, with 11 bases between. Per the germline V gene, CDR1 is SGHAT and CDR2 is FQNNGV. The CDR3 spells CASALWGNEQFF. The CDR3 nucleotides are TGTGCCAGCGCTCTGTGGGGCAATGAGCAGTTCTTC.